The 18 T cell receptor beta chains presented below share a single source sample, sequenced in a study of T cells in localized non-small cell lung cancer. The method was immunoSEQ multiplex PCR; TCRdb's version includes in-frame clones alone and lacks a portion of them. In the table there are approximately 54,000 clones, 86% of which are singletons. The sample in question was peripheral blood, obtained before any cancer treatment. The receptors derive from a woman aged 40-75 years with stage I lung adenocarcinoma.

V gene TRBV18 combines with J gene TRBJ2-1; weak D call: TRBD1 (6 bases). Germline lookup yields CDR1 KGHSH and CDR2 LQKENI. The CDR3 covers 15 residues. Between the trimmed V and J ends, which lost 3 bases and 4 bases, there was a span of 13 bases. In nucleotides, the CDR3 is TGTGCCAGCTCACCCCGGGACAAAGTATACAATGAGCAGTTCTTC. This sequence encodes CASSPRDKVYNEQFF.

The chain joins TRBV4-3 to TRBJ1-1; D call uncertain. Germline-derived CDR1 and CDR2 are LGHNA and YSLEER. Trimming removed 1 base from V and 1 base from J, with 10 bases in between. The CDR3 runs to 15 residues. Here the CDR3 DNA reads TGCGCCAGCAGCCAAGTACATACGGGGAACACTGAAGCTTTCTTT. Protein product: CASSQVHTGNTEAFF.

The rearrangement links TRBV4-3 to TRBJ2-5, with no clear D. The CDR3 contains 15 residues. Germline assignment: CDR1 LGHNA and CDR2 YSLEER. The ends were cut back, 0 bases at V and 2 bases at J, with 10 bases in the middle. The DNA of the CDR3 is TGCGCCAGCAGCCAAGAGTTACAGAGACAAGAGACCCAGTACTTC. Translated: CASSQELQRQETQYF.

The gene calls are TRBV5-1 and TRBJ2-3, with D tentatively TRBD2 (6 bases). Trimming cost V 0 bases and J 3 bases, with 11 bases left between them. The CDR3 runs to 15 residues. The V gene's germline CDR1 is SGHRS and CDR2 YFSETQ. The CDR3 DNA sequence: TGCGCCAGCAGCTTGGGGGGAGGTCGGACAGATACGCAGTATTTT. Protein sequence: CASSLGGGRTDTQYF.

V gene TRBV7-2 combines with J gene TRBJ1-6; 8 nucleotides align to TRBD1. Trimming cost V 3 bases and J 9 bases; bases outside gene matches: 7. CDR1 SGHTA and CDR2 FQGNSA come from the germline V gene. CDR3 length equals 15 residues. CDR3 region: CASSLADRAISPLHF. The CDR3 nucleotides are TGTGCCAGCAGCTTGGCGGACAGGGCTATTTCACCCCTCCACTTT.

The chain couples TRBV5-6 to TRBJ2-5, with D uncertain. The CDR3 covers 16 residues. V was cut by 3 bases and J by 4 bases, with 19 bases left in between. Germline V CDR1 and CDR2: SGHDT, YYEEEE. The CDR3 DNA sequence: TGTGCCAGCAGCTGGGGTGGTTTTGCGGCATTAGAGACCCAGTACTTC. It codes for CASSWGGFAALETQYF.

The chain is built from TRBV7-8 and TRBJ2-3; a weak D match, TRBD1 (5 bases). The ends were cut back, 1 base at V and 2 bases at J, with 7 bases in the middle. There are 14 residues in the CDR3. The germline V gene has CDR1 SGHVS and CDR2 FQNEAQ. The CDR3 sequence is CASSLGTNTDTQYF. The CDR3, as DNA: TGTGCCAGCAGCTTAGGGACAAACACAGATACGCAGTATTTT.

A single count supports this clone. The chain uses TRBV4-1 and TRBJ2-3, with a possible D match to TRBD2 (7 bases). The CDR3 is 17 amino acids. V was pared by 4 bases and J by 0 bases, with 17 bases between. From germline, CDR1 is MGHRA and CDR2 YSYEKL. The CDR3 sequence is CASSLGGGGASTDTQYF. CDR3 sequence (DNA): TGCGCCAGCAGCCTAGGGGGGGGCGGGGCTAGCACAGATACGCAGTATTTT.

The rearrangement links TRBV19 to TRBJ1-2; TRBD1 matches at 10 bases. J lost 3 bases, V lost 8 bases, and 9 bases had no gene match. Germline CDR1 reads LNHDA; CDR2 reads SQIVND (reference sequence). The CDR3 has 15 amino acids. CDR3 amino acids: CASLGSGTGDYGYTF. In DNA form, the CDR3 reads TGTGCCAGTTTAGGATCCGGGACAGGGGACTATGGCTACACCTTC.

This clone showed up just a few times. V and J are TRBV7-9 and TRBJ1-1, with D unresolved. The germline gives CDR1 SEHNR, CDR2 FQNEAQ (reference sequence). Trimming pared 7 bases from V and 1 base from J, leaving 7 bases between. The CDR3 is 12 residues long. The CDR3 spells CASTLENTEAFF. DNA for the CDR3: TGTGCCAGCACCCTCGAGAACACTGAAGCTTTCTTT.

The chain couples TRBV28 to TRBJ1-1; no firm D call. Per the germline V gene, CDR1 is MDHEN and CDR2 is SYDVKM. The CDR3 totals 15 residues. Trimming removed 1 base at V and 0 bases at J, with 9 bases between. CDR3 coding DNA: TGTGCCAGCAGTTTATCAGGTCCCGTGAACACTGAAGCTTTCTTT. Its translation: CASSLSGPVNTEAFF.

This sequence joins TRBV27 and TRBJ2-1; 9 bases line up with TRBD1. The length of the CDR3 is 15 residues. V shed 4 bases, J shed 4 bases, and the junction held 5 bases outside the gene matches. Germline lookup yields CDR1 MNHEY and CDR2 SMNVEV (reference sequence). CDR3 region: CASSWTGVRYNEQFF. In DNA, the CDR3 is TGTGCCAGCAGTTGGACAGGGGTTCGGTACAATGAGCAGTTCTTC.

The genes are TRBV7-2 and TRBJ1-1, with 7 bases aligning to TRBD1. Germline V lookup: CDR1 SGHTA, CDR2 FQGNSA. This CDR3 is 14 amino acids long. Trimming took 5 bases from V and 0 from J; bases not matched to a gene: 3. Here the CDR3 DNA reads TGTGCCAGCAGCGTAGGACAGGTGAACACTGAAGCTTTCTTT. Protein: CASSVGQVNTEAFF.

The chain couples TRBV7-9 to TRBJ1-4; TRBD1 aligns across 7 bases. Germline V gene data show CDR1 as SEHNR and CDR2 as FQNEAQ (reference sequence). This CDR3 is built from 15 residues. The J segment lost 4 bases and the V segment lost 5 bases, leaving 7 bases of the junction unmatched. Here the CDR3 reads CASSAPGQFNEKLFF. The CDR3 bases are TGTGCCAGCAGCGCCCCGGGACAGTTTAATGAAAAACTGTTTTTT. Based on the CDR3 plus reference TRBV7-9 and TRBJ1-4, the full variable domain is DTGVSQNPRHKITKRGQNVTFRCDPISEHNRLYWYRQTLGQGPEFLTYFQNEAQLEKSRLLSDRFSAERPKGSFSTLEIQRTEQGDSAMYLCASSAPGQFNEKLFFGSGTQLSVL.

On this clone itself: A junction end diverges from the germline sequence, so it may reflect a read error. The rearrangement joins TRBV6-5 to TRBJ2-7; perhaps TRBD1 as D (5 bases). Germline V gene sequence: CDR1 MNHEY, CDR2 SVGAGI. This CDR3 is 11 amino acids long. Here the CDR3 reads CASTYLDSAFF. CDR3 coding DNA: TGTGCCAGCACTTACCTAGACAGTGCCTTCTTC.

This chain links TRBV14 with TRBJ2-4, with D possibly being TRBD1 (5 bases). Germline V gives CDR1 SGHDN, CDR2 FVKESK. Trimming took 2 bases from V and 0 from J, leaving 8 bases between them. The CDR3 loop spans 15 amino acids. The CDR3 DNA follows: TGTGCCAGCAGCCAACAGGGCCTAGCCAAAAACATTCAGTACTTC. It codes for CASSQQGLAKNIQYF.

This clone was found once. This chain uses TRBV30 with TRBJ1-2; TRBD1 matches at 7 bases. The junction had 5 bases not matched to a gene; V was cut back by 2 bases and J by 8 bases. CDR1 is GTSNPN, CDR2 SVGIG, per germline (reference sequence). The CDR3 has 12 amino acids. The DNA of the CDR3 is TGTGCCTGGAGTCCGAACAGGGGCGGCTACACCTTC. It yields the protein CAWSPNRGGYTF.

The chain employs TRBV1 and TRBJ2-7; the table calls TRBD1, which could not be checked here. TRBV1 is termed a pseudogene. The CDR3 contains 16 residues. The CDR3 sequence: CTSSHFIGTAVYEQYF. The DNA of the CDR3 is TGCACCAGCAGCCACTTCATCGGGACAGCCGTTTACGAGCAGTACTTC.